Shown below are 6 T cell receptor beta chains from a single sample sequenced in a study of blood T cells in healthy people across ages. Through a sample-barcoded 5' primer and a J-beta primer mix, a second PCR was run for about 6 to 11 cycles. Each CDR3 protein is one row after TCRdb ran MiXCR on the 5' RACE reads. In the table there are some 1.4 million distinct CDR3 sequences, roughly 40% of which are singletons. Material for sequencing was blood. These receptors were obtained from a woman aged 18 to 35 in good health.

This clonotype was seen a handful of times. The J gene is TRBJ2-7, the V gene TRBV27; the D gene is possibly TRBD2 (5 bases). V was cut by 6 bases and J by 4 bases, with 10 bases left in between. Germline V gene data show CDR1 as MNHEY and CDR2 as SMNVEV (reference sequence). There are 12 residues in the CDR3. CDR3 region: CASRDPGYEQYF. The DNA of the CDR3 is TGTGCCAGCAGGGATCCGGGGTACGAGCAGTACTTC.

The genes are TRBV5-1 and TRBJ1-2; 8 bases are shared with TRBD1. The length of the CDR3 is 16 residues. Germline CDR1 is SGHRS and CDR2 is YFSETQ. V was clipped by 0 bases and J by 7 bases; unmatched bases: 11. CDR3 in amino acids: CASSLGSTGVLGGYTF. CDR3 DNA sequence: TGCGCCAGCAGCTTGGGGTCGACAGGGGTCTTAGGTGGCTACACCTTC.

The CDR3 nucleotides are TGTGCCATCAGTGAGTTTGGGACAGGGGCAAACTACGAGCAGTACTTC. Its protein is CAISEFGTGANYEQYF. The chain joins TRBV10-3 to TRBJ2-5; 10 nucleotides match TRBD1. Judging by the DNA end, TRBJ2-7 fits better; the J call may be wrong. Germline V gene data show CDR1 as ENHRY and CDR2 as SYGVKD. This CDR3 has 16 amino acids.

The chain recombines TRBV6-6 with TRBJ1-6; D perhaps matches TRBD1 (5 bases). In germline, CDR1 is MNHNY, CDR2 SVGAGI (reference sequence). This CDR3 has 16 residues. The V end lost 5 bases, the J end lost 1 base, and 12 bases lay between the germline ends. CDR3 DNA: TGTGCCAGCAGTAGCCCCAGGGCTTCCTATAATTCACCCCTCCACTTT. Protein sequence: CASSSPRASYNSPLHF.

This chain joins TRBV20-1 and TRBJ1-2; D not resolved. Trimming took off 0 bases at V and 6 bases at J, with 20 bases between the two ends. Per the germline V gene, CDR1 is DFQATT and CDR2 is SNEGSKA (reference sequence). The CDR3 runs 16 residues. This CDR3 is CSARDGAVTRVDGYTF. In nucleotides, the CDR3 is TGCAGTGCTAGAGATGGTGCCGTGACTCGGGTGGATGGCTACACCTTC.

The V and J genes are TRBV20-1 and TRBJ2-6; 7 nucleotides match TRBD1. This CDR3 spans 16 amino acids. With V trimmed by 6 bases and J by 4 bases, 12 bases remained unmatched. Germline CDR1 DFQATT, CDR2 SNEGSKA (reference sequence). The DNA of the CDR3 is TGCAGTGCCAGAAGGGGACAGAACCCCGGGGCCAACGTCCTGACTTTC. Translated, it gives CSARRGQNPGANVLTF.